What follows are 32 T cell receptor beta chains derived from one specimen sequenced in a study of yellow fever vaccine responses in identical twins. TCRdb ran MiXCR on the RT-PCR reads and lists one entry per CDR3 protein. The sample records some 20,000 distinct CDR3 sequences, 77% being singletons. The specimen comprised T cells from blood (PBMCs), unsorted or a sorted subset (not recorded which), sampled before or after yellow fever vaccination (not recorded which). The receptors originated from a woman aged 18-29 years who received the yellow fever vaccine.

The chain employs TRBV13 and TRBJ2-3; D ambiguous. Germline V gene lookup returns CDR1 PRHDT and CDR2 FYEKMQ (reference sequence). The CDR3 spans 12 residues. V dropped 2 bases and J dropped 6 bases, with 6 bases sitting between them. The DNA for the CDR3 is TGTGCCAGCAGCTTATCGGGTGATACGCAGTATTTT. Translating gives CASSLSGDTQYF.

The rearrangement uses TRBV12-5 and TRBJ2-7, with a tentative D call TRBD1 (6 bases). This CDR3 has 15 residues. The ends were cut back, 4 bases at V and 5 bases at J, with 18 bases in the middle. The germline V gene encodes CDR1 LGHNT and CDR2 FRNRAP. The CDR3 is CASGSGMTGGNEQYF. CDR3 sequence (DNA): TGTGCTAGTGGTTCGGGGATGACAGGTGGAAACGAGCAGTACTTC.

This clonotype occurred once. V gene TRBV3-1 combines with J gene TRBJ1-5; no clear D. The CDR3 spans 14 residues. With 2 bases removed from V and 4 bases from J, the gap between germline ends came to 9 bases. In germline, CDR1 is LGHDT, CDR2 YNNKEL (reference sequence). The CDR3 bases are TGTGCCAGCAGCCAACCGGGAAAAAATCAGCCCCAGCATTTT. Its protein product is CASSQPGKNQPQHF.

The chain links TRBV5-6 to TRBJ1-1; D gene unclear. Looked up from germline, CDR1 is SGHDT and CDR2 is YYEEEE. V was cut by 1 base and J by 4 bases, with 5 bases left in between. This CDR3 comprises 12 residues. The CDR3 nucleotides are TGTGCCAGCAGCTTGCCGGCCACTGAAGCTTTCTTT. Protein sequence: CASSLPATEAFF. The full variable domain, its missing parts supplied by reference TRBV5-6 and TRBJ1-1, is DAGVTQSPTHLIKTRGQQVTLRCSPKSGHDTVSWYQQALGQGPQFIFQYYEEEERQRGNFPDRFSGHQFPNYSSELNVNALLLGDSALYLCASSLPATEAFFGQGTRLTVV.

This clonotype was seen only once. This sequence joins TRBV11-3 and TRBJ2-1; D is uncertain. V lost 5 bases to trimming and J lost 6 bases, with 14 bases between them. This CDR3 contains 14 residues. Germline V lookup: CDR1 SGHNT, CDR2 YENEEA. The CDR3 nucleotides read TGTGCCAGCAGCCCCCGAGCTGGTGGCAATGAGCAGTTCTTC. This translates into CASSPRAGGNEQFF.

This chain connects TRBV2 to TRBJ2-5; the match to TRBD1 covers 7 bases. Germline CDR1 reads SNHLY; CDR2 reads FYNNEI. The CDR3 spans 15 residues. V lost 6 bases and J lost 2; bases outside the gene matches: 9. CDR3 residues: CASRLGQTNQETQYF. CDR3 bases: TGTGCCAGCAGGTTGGGACAGACTAATCAAGAGACCCAGTACTTC.

The V and J genes are TRBV28 and TRBJ2-7; TRBD2 matches at 9 bases. With 3 bases clipped from V and 2 bases from J, the junction kept 5 bases outside the gene matches. Germline CDR1 MDHEN, CDR2 SYDVKM. This CDR3 spans 15 amino acids. The CDR3 sequence: CASSFGQREAYEQYF. The CDR3 DNA sequence: TGTGCCAGCAGTTTTGGCCAGCGGGAGGCCTACGAGCAGTACTTC.

The V call is TRBV5-6, the J call TRBJ2-1; 9 bases are shared with TRBD2. With 1 base clipped from V and 7 bases from J, the junction kept 9 bases outside the gene matches. Per the germline V gene, CDR1 is SGHDT and CDR2 is YYEEEE. There are 16 residues in the CDR3. The CDR3 DNA sequence: TGTGCCAGCAGCTTGCGGGGGCGCGGGAGGGATAATGAGCAGTTCTTC. Translation: CASSLRGRGRDNEQFF.

The chain combines TRBV5-4 with TRBJ2-1; the D is unclear. CDR1 is SGHNT, CDR2 YYREEE, per germline (reference sequence). This CDR3 comprises 13 residues. Trimming took 0 bases from V and 4 from J, leaving 5 bases between them. CDR3 region: CASSLDRYNEQFF. The CDR3 nucleotides are TGTGCCAGCAGCTTGGATAGATACAATGAGCAGTTCTTC.

J is TRBJ1-1 and V is TRBV11-1; D gene uncertain. The CDR3 extends over 14 amino acids. V was shortened by 7 bases and J by 1 base, with 13 bases between the two germline ends. The germline CDR1 and CDR2 sequences are SGHAT and FQDESV (reference sequence). CDR3 DNA sequence: TGTGCCAGCACCCCGTCCGGGCAGAACACTGAAGCTTTCTTT. As protein: CASTPSGQNTEAFF.

A single count supports this clonotype. The chain joins TRBV24-1 to TRBJ1-4, with unresolved D. The CDR3 runs to 14 residues. V lost 4 bases and J 7 bases, leaving 12 bases between the germline ends. From germline, CDR1 is KGHDR and CDR2 SFDVKD. The CDR3 sequence: CATSDPLEGEKLFF. In DNA form, the CDR3 reads TGTGCCACCAGTGACCCCCTAGAAGGTGAAAAACTGTTTTTT.

Here the CDR3 reads CASSPITRSEQYF. The CDR3 nucleotides are TGTGCCAGCAGTCCAATTACTCGATCCGAGCAGTACTTC. The chain combines TRBV28 with TRBJ2-7; unclear D gene. From germline, CDR1 is MDHEN and CDR2 SYDVKM. V was clipped by 5 bases and J by 6 bases, with 14 bases between them. The CDR3 extends over 13 amino acids. Supplemented by reference TRBV28 and TRBJ2-7, the full variable domain reads DVKVTQSSRYLVKRTGEKVFLECVQDMDHENMFWYRQDPGLGLRLIYFSYDVKMKEKGDIPEGYSVSREKKERFSLILESASTNQTSMYLCASSPITRSEQYFGPGTRLTVT.

This chain connects TRBV10-2 to TRBJ2-7, with D hard to call. The CDR3 is 14 residues long. Deletions cut 0 bases from V and 2 bases from J, with 8 bases between. Germline loops: CDR1 WSHSY, CDR2 SAAADI. The CDR3 DNA reads as TGCGCCAGCAGTGAGTCGGTGGACGCCTACGAGCAGTACTTC. It encodes CASSESVDAYEQYF.

The chain is built from TRBV29-1 and TRBJ2-1; 10 bases fit TRBD2. In germline, CDR1 is SQVTM, CDR2 ANQGSEA. The CDR3 extends over 15 amino acids. Trimming at V came to 5 bases and at J to 7 bases, leaving 11 bases not matched to a gene. CDR3 sequence reads: CSVFGASGGGNEQFF. The CDR3 nucleotides read TGCAGCGTTTTCGGGGCTAGCGGGGGTGGGAATGAGCAGTTCTTC.

A few counts support this clonotype. The chain is built from TRBV11-1 and TRBJ2-5; 7 bases map to TRBD1. V lost 5 bases, J lost 1 base, and 4 bases stayed unmatched. The V gene's germline CDR1 is SGHAT and CDR2 FQDESV (reference sequence). CDR3 length: 14 residues. The chain's CDR3 is CASSDDRVQETQYF. In nucleotides, the CDR3 is TGTGCCAGCAGCGACGACAGGGTCCAAGAGACCCAGTACTTC.

This rearrangement joins TRBV18 to TRBJ2-3; D could derive from TRBD1 or TRBD2 (5 bases each). Germline assignment: CDR1 KGHSH and CDR2 LQKENI. V lost 6 bases and J lost 6, with 19 bases in between. The CDR3 contains 15 residues. As DNA, the CDR3 is TGTGCCAGCTCCCCGGTAGAGGGGTCCACGGATACGCAGTATTTT. Translating it yields CASSPVEGSTDTQYF.

This clonotype was counted a single time. The gene calls are TRBV10-3 and TRBJ1-4; TRBD1 is a possible D gene (5 bases). Germline CDR1 ENHRY, CDR2 SYGVKD. Trimming cost V 6 bases and J 7 bases, with 12 bases left between them. The CDR3 contains 13 residues. CDR3 in DNA: TGTGCCATCAGCACGGGGCCTGGTGAAAAACTGTTTTTT. Its protein is CAISTGPGEKLFF.

This chain links TRBV15 with TRBJ2-7; possibly TRBD1 for D (6 bases). Germline V gives CDR1 LNHNV, CDR2 YYDKDF (reference sequence). The V end lost 1 base, the J end lost 7 bases, and 14 bases lay between the germline ends. This CDR3 region has 14 residues. The CDR3 sequence is CATSRVAGAWEQYF. CDR3 in DNA: TGTGCCACCAGCAGAGTAGCAGGGGCCTGGGAGCAGTACTTC. The variable domain in full, completed from reference TRBV15 and TRBJ2-7, reads DAMVIQNPRYQVTQFGKPVTLSCSQTLNHNVMYWYQQKSSQAPKLLFHYYDKDFNNEADTPDNFQSRRPNTSFCFLDIRSPGLGDTAMYLCATSRVAGAWEQYFGPGTRLTVT.

The V call is TRBV18, the J call TRBJ1-2; tentatively, D is TRBD1 (5 bases). Per the germline V gene, CDR1 is KGHSH and CDR2 is LQKENI. V was cut by 3 bases and J by 4 bases, with 18 bases left in between. This CDR3 is 16 amino acids long. CDR3 protein: CASSPGQHTRGYGYTF. The CDR3 coding sequence is TGTGCCAGCTCACCCGGTCAGCATACAAGGGGCTATGGCTACACCTTC.

CDR3 loop: CSVESGTVNMNTEAFF. The CDR3 DNA is TGCAGCGTTGAATCCGGGACAGTAAACATGAACACTGAAGCTTTCTTT. The rearrangement links TRBV29-1 to TRBJ1-1; 7 nucleotides match TRBD1. The germline gives CDR1 SQVTM, CDR2 ANQGSEA. The CDR3 totals 16 residues. V lost 2 bases and J lost 0; bases outside the gene matches: 9.

The chain has TRBV25-1 and TRBJ1-3; D call uncertain. The germline gives CDR1 MGHDK, CDR2 SYGVNS. Trimming shortened V by 7 bases and J by 0 bases, and 10 bases separated the two germline ends. The CDR3 sequence is 14 residues long. CDR3 in DNA: TGTGCCAGCACCGACGCCAACTCTGGAAACACCATATATTTT. This encodes CASTDANSGNTIYF.

The chain has TRBV19 and TRBJ1-2, with 9 bases aligning to TRBD1. The J segment lost 0 bases and the V segment lost 9 bases, leaving 5 bases of the junction unmatched. The germline V gene has CDR1 LNHDA and CDR2 SQIVND (reference sequence). The CDR3 contains 14 residues. Written as DNA, the CDR3 is TGTGCCAGCGGACAGGGGACCTCTAACTATGGCTACACCTTC. It codes for CASGQGTSNYGYTF. Using reference TRBV19 and TRBJ1-2 for the parts outside the CDR3, the full variable domain is DGGITQSPKYLFRKEGQNVTLSCEQNLNHDAMYWYRQDPGQGLRLIYYSQIVNDFQKGDIAEGYSVSREKKESFPLTVTSAQKNPTAFYLCASGQGTSNYGYTFGSGTRLTVV.

This chain connects TRBV5-6 to TRBJ1-2; D not certain. The V and J ends lost 6 bases and 7 bases respectively, with 16 bases between them. The germline CDR1 and CDR2 sequences are SGHDT and YYEEEE. This CDR3 region has 13 residues. The CDR3 nucleotides read TGTGCCAGCATAGCAGTGGGTGCGACTGGCTACACCTTC. Protein product: CASIAVGATGYTF.

The chain is built from TRBV18 and TRBJ2-7, with TRBD2 as a possible D gene (5 bases). Germline CDR1 reads KGHSH; CDR2 reads LQKENI. This CDR3 has 14 residues. Trimming removed 3 bases from V and 5 bases from J, with 14 bases in between. In DNA form, the CDR3 reads TGTGCCAGCTCACCGAACGGAGGTGGAAACGAGCAGTACTTC. It yields the protein CASSPNGGGNEQYF.

This clonotype has more than one count but fewer than ten. This chain connects TRBV6-5 to TRBJ2-1; D is uncertain. Germline V lookup: CDR1 MNHEY, CDR2 SVGAGI. V was pared by 3 bases and J by 5 bases, with 2 bases between. The CDR3 is made up of 11 amino acids. The CDR3 DNA is TGTGCCAGCAGTTATAACAATGAGCAGTTCTTC. Translation: CASSYNNEQFF.

The V and J genes are TRBV10-3 and TRBJ1-1, with a possible D match to TRBD1 (5 bases). In germline, CDR1 is ENHRY, CDR2 SYGVKD. The CDR3 contains 16 residues. Trimming stripped 0 bases from V and 2 bases from J, with 13 bases between. This chain's CDR3 is CAISESAIRTNTEAFF. CDR3 sequence (DNA): TGTGCCATCAGTGAGTCAGCAATCCGGACAAACACTGAAGCTTTCTTT.

The chain recombines TRBV6-5 with TRBJ2-5, with 7 positions matching TRBD2. V gave up 5 bases and J gave up 2 bases; unmatched junction bases: 8. CDR1 is MNHEY, CDR2 SVGAGI, per germline. This CDR3 comprises 15 residues. CDR3 DNA: TGTGCCAGCAGTAACGCAGCGGGACCACAAGAGACCCAGTACTTC. Translation: CASSNAAGPQETQYF.

This clonotype was recorded only once. The chain employs TRBV5-6 and TRBJ1-2; D unresolved. CDR1 and CDR2 from the germline V gene are SGHDT and YYEEEE. The CDR3 is 14 residues long. Between the trimmed V and J ends, which lost 6 bases and 4 bases, there was a span of 16 bases. The CDR3 sequence: CASTLNTGFYGYTF. CDR3 coding DNA: TGTGCCAGCACCCTGAACACGGGATTCTATGGCTACACCTTC.

The chain recombines TRBV29-1 with TRBJ2-3; D might be TRBD1 or TRBD2, each matching 5 bases. Germline CDR1 is SQVTM and CDR2 is ANQGSEA. This CDR3 is built from 13 residues. V was cut by 7 bases and J by 2 bases, with 13 bases left in between. The chain's CDR3 is CSALRDPTDTQYF. In nucleotides, the CDR3 is TGCAGCGCACTCCGGGACCCCACAGATACGCAGTATTTT.

This chain uses TRBV5-6 with TRBJ2-7, with TRBD2 identical over 8 bases. CDR1 and CDR2 from the germline V gene are SGHDT and YYEEEE. CDR3 length equals 13 residues. V gave up 4 bases and J gave up 6 bases; unmatched junction bases: 6. DNA of the CDR3: TGTGCCAGCAGCGACGCTACTAGCGGCGAGCAGTACTTC. It encodes CASSDATSGEQYF.

The sample holds a few counts of this clonotype. This chain links TRBV7-1 with TRBJ2-2; D gene unclear. TRBV7-1 is known as an ORF, though its function is uncertain. The ends were cut back, 5 bases at V and 1 base at J, with 8 bases in the middle. This CDR3 contains 14 residues. CDR3 sequence: CASSPRRNTGELFF. The CDR3 DNA reads as TGTGCCAGCAGCCCCCGGAGGAACACCGGGGAGCTGTTTTTT.

The chain links TRBV28 to TRBJ2-7, with 7 bases that match TRBD1. V was pared by 7 bases and J by 2 bases, with 8 bases of the junction left unmatched. Per the germline V gene, CDR1 is MDHEN and CDR2 is SYDVKM. The CDR3 extends over 14 amino acids. CDR3 sequence (DNA): TGTGCCAGCAACGACAGGGTGGGTACCTACGAGCAGTACTTC. Translated, it gives CASNDRVGTYEQYF.